What follows are 27 T cell receptor beta chains derived from one specimen sequenced in a study of cytomegalovirus exposure and HLA in healthy donors. Measured with immunoSEQ multiplex PCR; TCRdb has only the in-frame clones, and not every one. The table has around 300,000 clones, roughly 90% seen once. The specimen sequenced was PBMCs. The receptors originated from a woman younger than 30 in good health and CMV-seronegative.

The genes are TRBV28 and TRBJ2-3; D gene unclear. V was trimmed by 6 bases and J by 7 bases, leaving 8 bases between them. Germline values: CDR1 MDHEN, CDR2 SYDVKM. The CDR3 extends over 11 amino acids. Here the CDR3 reads CASSPLHTQYF. The CDR3 bases are TGTGCCAGCAGCCCCCTTCATACGCAGTATTTT.

Written as DNA, the CDR3 is TGTGCCACCAGACAGGGGGAGAGCGGGCCCCAGCATTTT. It encodes CATRQGESGPQHF. The chain combines TRBV28 with TRBJ1-5, with TRBD1 matching over 9 bases. This CDR3 is 13 amino acids long. Germline V gene sequence: CDR1 MDHEN, CDR2 SYDVKM. The ends lost 10 bases at V and 9 bases at J; junction bases unmatched: 10.

The chain combines TRBV27 with TRBJ2-7; 10 nucleotides line up with TRBD2. The germline CDR1 and CDR2 sequences are MNHEY and SMNVEV (reference sequence). J gave up 2 bases and V 5 bases, and 12 bases lay outside the gene matches. This CDR3 comprises 17 residues. CDR3 in amino acids: CASSPLKVAGGPYEQYF. CDR3 in DNA: TGTGCCAGCAGTCCTCTTAAGGTAGCGGGAGGCCCCTACGAGCAGTACTTC.

The chain combines TRBV2 with TRBJ2-7; D is unclear. Per the germline V gene, CDR1 is SNHLY and CDR2 is FYNNEI. This CDR3 is 11 amino acids long. Trimming left V 6 bases short and J 7 bases short, with 10 bases between. CDR3 DNA: TGTGCCAGCAGCCCCGTCGGTGAGCAGTACTTC. Translating gives CASSPVGEQYF.

J is TRBJ2-1 and V is TRBV5-4; TRBD1 matches 7 bases. Trimming took 5 bases from V and 4 from J; bases not matched to a gene: 9. The CDR3 is made up of 15 amino acids. Germline CDR1 SGHNT, CDR2 YYREEE (reference sequence). CDR3 sequence (DNA): TGTGCCAGCAGGGCGGCCGGGACAGCTTACAATGAGCAGTTCTTC. As protein: CASRAAGTAYNEQFF.

V is TRBV9 and J is TRBJ2-7; 8 bases are a match to TRBD2. The CDR3 spans 15 residues. The V segment lost 0 bases and the J segment 7 bases; nucleotides outside the gene matches: 9. Germline V gene data show CDR1 as SGDLS and CDR2 as YYNGEE. In DNA form, the CDR3 reads TGTGCCAGCAGCGTAGGGATAGCGGGAAGGGTTGAGCAGTACTTC. Amino acid sequence: CASSVGIAGRVEQYF. Full variable domain (rest looked up from reference TRBV9 and TRBJ2-7): DSGVTQTPKHLITATGQRVTLRCSPRSGDLSVYWYQQSLDQGLQFLIQYYNGEERAKGNILERFSAQQFPDLHSELNLSSLELGDSALYFCASSVGIAGRVEQYFGPGTRLTVT.

V usage is TRBV2 and J usage is TRBJ1-2; no clear D. Trimming pared 10 bases from V and 3 bases from J, leaving 12 bases between. There are 12 residues in the CDR3. CDR1 is SNHLY, CDR2 FYNNEI, per germline. In DNA, the CDR3 is TGTGCCACCCAGTGGGGAGACTATGGCTACACCTTC. Protein: CATQWGDYGYTF.

V and J are TRBV29-1 and TRBJ2-7; D uncertain. V lost 3 bases, J lost 3 bases, and 9 bases lay in between. The CDR3 is 12 amino acids. The germline CDR1 and CDR2 sequences are SQVTM and ANQGSEA. The DNA for the CDR3 is TGCAGCGTTGAGACAAGAGACTACGAGCAGTACTTC. Translating it yields CSVETRDYEQYF.

The V and J genes are TRBV19 and TRBJ1-2, with D possibly TRBD1 on 5 matching bases. Germline-derived CDR1 and CDR2 are LNHDA and SQIVND (reference sequence). V was pared by 1 base and J by 0 bases, with 12 bases between. There are 16 residues in the CDR3. The CDR3 sequence: CASSIAGGTSNYGYTF. The CDR3, as DNA: TGTGCCAGTAGTATAGCTGGCGGGACCTCTAACTATGGCTACACCTTC.

This clone was counted once. The J gene is TRBJ2-7, the V gene TRBV13; no clear D. In germline, CDR1 is PRHDT, CDR2 FYEKMQ (reference sequence). Trimming left V 0 bases short and J 3 bases short, with 3 bases between. This CDR3 is built from 12 residues. CDR3 bases: TGTGCCAGCAGCTTAGGCGGCTACGAGCAGTACTTC. It is translated as CASSLGGYEQYF.

The chain carries TRBV28 and TRBJ2-1; D is perhaps TRBD1 (5 bases). This CDR3 contains 12 residues. V lost 5 bases to trimming and J lost 15 bases, with 17 bases between them. Germline loops: CDR1 MDHEN, CDR2 SYDVKM. The CDR3 nucleotides are TGTGCCAGCAGTCCCCAGGGTTGGCATCCGTTCTTC. Translating gives CASSPQGWHPFF.

For this clone: Other DNA sequences in the sample encode the same CDR3. CDR3 nucleotides: TGTGCCAGCAGCGTAGAAGGAGGAGCAGGAAACACCATATATTTT. Translation gives CASSVEGGAGNTIYF. V usage is TRBV9 and J usage is TRBJ1-3, with D unclear. The CDR3 sequence is 15 residues long. Deletions cut 0 bases from V and 4 bases from J, with 11 bases between. Germline values: CDR1 SGDLS, CDR2 YYNGEE.

V is TRBV7-8 and J is TRBJ1-1, with 11 bases that match TRBD1. The CDR3 sequence is 18 residues long. Germline CDR1 is SGHVS and CDR2 is FQNEAQ. V was pared by 3 bases and J by 1 base, with 10 bases of the junction left unmatched. The CDR3 DNA is TGTGCCAGCAGCTTGGGACAGGGGGGCCTTATTGGGAACACTGAAGCTTTCTTT. Protein: CASSLGQGGLIGNTEAFF.

The chain uses TRBV28 and TRBJ1-4; D gene uncertain. V was trimmed by 3 bases and J by 7 bases, leaving 15 bases between them. The CDR3 totals 15 residues. Germline assignment: CDR1 MDHEN and CDR2 SYDVKM. In DNA, the CDR3 is TGTGCCAGCAGTTTTTTCCCGAACAATGCTGAAAAACTGTTTTTT. This gives the protein CASSFFPNNAEKLFF.

The chain combines TRBV5-1 with TRBJ2-2; 11 bases line up with TRBD1. V lost 3 bases, J lost 5 bases, and 3 bases stayed unmatched. The CDR3 covers 15 residues. Germline V gene sequence: CDR1 SGHRS, CDR2 YFSETQ. Written as DNA, the CDR3 is TGCGCCAGCAGCTCGGGACAGGGGGATACCGGGGAGCTGTTTTTT. It encodes CASSSGQGDTGELFF.

This rearrangement joins TRBV19 to TRBJ1-1; no clear D. The CDR3 sequence is 12 residues long. Germline V gives CDR1 LNHDA, CDR2 SQIVND (reference sequence). Trimming shortened V by 4 bases and J by 6 bases, and 9 bases separated the two germline ends. The CDR3 bases are TGTGCCAGTAGTAGGTTGCCAGCTGAAGCTTTCTTT. Translated: CASSRLPAEAFF.

This clone was found once. The chain employs TRBV9 and TRBJ2-2; D possibly corresponds to TRBD1 (6 bases). The V end was cut by 2 bases, the J end by 7 bases, with 21 bases between. CDR1 SGDLS and CDR2 YYNGEE come from the germline V gene. This CDR3 has 17 residues. This chain's CDR3 is CASSVGARGGFDGELFF. The CDR3 DNA follows: TGTGCCAGCAGCGTGGGGGCTCGTGGCGGGTTCGACGGGGAGCTGTTTTTT.

The CDR3 sequence is CASSLGQGQETQYF. In DNA form, the CDR3 reads TGTGCCAGCAGCTTGGGGCAGGGTCAAGAGACCCAGTACTTC. The gene calls are TRBV5-4 and TRBJ2-5; TRBD1 might be the D (5 bases). CDR1 SGHNT and CDR2 YYREEE come from the germline V gene (reference sequence). The CDR3 consists of 14 residues. Between the trimmed V and J ends, which lost 0 bases and 2 bases, there was a span of 8 bases.

This clone was counted a single time. This chain links TRBV7-2 with TRBJ1-4; 10 bases fit TRBD1. This CDR3 spans 15 amino acids. After removal of 3 bases from V and 6 bases from J, the junction contained 4 bases not matched to a gene. CDR1 is SGHTA and CDR2 is FQGNSA in the germline V gene. CDR3 loop: CASSFDRGPYEKLFF. The CDR3 nucleotides are TGTGCCAGCAGCTTCGACAGGGGGCCCTATGAAAAACTGTTTTTT.

The CDR3 nucleotides read TGTGCCAGCAGTTCAAACGCGCGCGAGCAGTACTTC. Amino acid sequence: CASSSNAREQYF. The chain carries TRBV27 and TRBJ2-7; D remains ambiguous. V was cut by 4 bases and J by 6 bases, with 10 bases left in between. Germline V lookup: CDR1 MNHEY, CDR2 SMNVEV (reference sequence). The CDR3 loop spans 12 amino acids.

The chain joins TRBV28 to TRBJ2-7; TRBD1 matches at 12 bases. The germline gives CDR1 MDHEN, CDR2 SYDVKM. V was clipped by 6 bases and J by 2 bases; unmatched bases: 2. The CDR3 runs 14 residues. The CDR3 sequence is CASRGQGAPYEQYF. The DNA of the CDR3 is TGTGCCAGCAGGGGACAGGGGGCCCCCTACGAGCAGTACTTC.

The V and J genes are TRBV18 and TRBJ1-1; 7 nucleotides agree with TRBD1. Germline V gives CDR1 KGHSH, CDR2 LQKENI. The CDR3 has 15 amino acids. The J segment lost 0 bases and the V segment lost 5 bases, leaving 6 bases of the junction unmatched. This CDR3 reads CASSFRGGMNTEAFF. The CDR3 DNA reads as TGTGCCAGCTCATTTAGAGGGGGCATGAACACTGAAGCTTTCTTT.

This clone has more than one count but fewer than ten. The chain recombines TRBV5-1 with TRBJ2-7; D is unclear. CDR1 and CDR2 from the germline V gene are SGHRS and YFSETQ. The CDR3 totals 12 residues. V was clipped by 6 bases and J by 1 base, with 8 bases between them. CDR3 nucleotides: TGCGCCAGCATGGCGGATTCCTACGAGCAGTACTTC. Translation gives CASMADSYEQYF.

This sequence joins TRBV9 and TRBJ1-2; D is ambiguous. The CDR3 runs 18 residues. Germline V gene sequence: CDR1 SGDLS, CDR2 YYNGEE. The germline V and J ends were trimmed by 0 bases and 0 bases, with 18 bases remaining between them. The CDR3 loop reads CASSVAPLVTTSNYGYTF. The CDR3 DNA follows: TGTGCCAGCAGCGTAGCCCCCCTTGTAACAACCTCTAACTATGGCTACACCTTC.

V gene TRBV5-5 combines with J gene TRBJ1-1; TRBD1 is a possible D gene (6 bases). Deletions cut 4 bases from V and 1 base from J, with 17 bases between. The germline V gene encodes CDR1 SGHKS and CDR2 YYEKEE (reference sequence). The CDR3 length is 16 residues. CDR3 in DNA: TGTGCCAGCAGCCGGGGGGCCACAGGGCCGAACACTGAAGCTTTCTTT. Translation: CASSRGATGPNTEAFF.

The chain is built from TRBV2 and TRBJ2-3; possible D gene TRBD1, 6 bases. From germline, CDR1 is SNHLY and CDR2 FYNNEI. V lost 4 bases and J lost 1, with 9 bases in between. This CDR3 contains 14 residues. The CDR3 bases are TGTGCCAGCAGTGTATCAGGGGGCACAGATACGCAGTATTTT. The encoded protein is CASSVSGGTDTQYF.

This clone appeared once. The gene calls are TRBV5-1 and TRBJ2-7; tentatively, D is TRBD2 (6 bases). This CDR3 contains 15 residues. Germline CDR1 reads SGHRS; CDR2 reads YFSETQ. Trimming took 0 bases from V and 3 from J, leaving 13 bases between them. CDR3 residues: CASSLVAGTNYEQYF. CDR3 coding DNA: TGCGCCAGCAGCTTGGTTGCGGGAACCAACTACGAGCAGTACTTC.